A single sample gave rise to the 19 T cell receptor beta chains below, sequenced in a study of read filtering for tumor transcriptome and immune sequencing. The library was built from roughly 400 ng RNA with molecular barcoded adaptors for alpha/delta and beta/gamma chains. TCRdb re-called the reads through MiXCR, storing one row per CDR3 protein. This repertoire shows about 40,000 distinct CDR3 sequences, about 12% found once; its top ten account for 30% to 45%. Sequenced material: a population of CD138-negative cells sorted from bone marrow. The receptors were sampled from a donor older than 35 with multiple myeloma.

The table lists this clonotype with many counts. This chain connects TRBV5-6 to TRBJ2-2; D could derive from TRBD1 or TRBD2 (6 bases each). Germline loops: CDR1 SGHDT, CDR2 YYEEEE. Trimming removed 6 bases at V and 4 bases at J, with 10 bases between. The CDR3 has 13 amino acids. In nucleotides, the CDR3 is TGTGCCAGCAACAGGGACTTCACCGGGGAGCTGTTTTTT. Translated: CASNRDFTGELFF.

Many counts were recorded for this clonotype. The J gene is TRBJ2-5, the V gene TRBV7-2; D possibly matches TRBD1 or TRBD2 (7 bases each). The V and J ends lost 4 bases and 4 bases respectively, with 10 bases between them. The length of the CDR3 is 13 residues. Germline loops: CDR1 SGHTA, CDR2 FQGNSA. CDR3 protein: CASSSGGGETQYF. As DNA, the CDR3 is TGTGCCAGCAGCTCAGGGGGGGGAGAGACCCAGTACTTC.

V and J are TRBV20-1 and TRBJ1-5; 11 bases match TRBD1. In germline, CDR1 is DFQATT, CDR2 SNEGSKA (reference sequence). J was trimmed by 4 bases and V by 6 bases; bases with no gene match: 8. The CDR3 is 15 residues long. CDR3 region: CSARGGTGGNQPQHF. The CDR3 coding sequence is TGCAGTGCGCGCGGGGGGACAGGGGGGAATCAGCCCCAGCATTTT.

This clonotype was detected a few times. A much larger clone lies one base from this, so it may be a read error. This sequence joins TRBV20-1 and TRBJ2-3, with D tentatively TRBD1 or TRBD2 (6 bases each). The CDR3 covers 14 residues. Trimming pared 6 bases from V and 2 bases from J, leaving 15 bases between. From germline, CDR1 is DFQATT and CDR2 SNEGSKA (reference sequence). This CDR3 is CSAIGGPDTDTQYF. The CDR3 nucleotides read TGCAGTGCAATCGGGGGCCCTGACACAGATACGCAGTATTTT.

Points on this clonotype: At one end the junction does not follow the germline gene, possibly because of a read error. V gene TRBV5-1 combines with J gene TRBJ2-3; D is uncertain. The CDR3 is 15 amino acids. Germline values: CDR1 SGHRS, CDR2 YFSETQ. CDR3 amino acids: CASSLDRPSTDAQYF. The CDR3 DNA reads TGCGCCAGCAGCTTAGACCGCCCCAGCACAGATGCGCAGTATTTT.

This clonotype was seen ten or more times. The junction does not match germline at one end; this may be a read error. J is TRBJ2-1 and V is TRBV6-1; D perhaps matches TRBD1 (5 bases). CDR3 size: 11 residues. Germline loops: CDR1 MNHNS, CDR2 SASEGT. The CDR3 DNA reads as TGTGCCAGCAGTGAGTGGGATCGTAGGGGCTTC. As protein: CASSEWDRRGF.

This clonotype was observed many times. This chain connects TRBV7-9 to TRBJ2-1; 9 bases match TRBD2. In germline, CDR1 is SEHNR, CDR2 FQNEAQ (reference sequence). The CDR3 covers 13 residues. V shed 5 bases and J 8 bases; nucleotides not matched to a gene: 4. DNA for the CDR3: TGTGCCAGCAGCCCCAGCGGGGGGCATGAGCAGTTCTTC. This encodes CASSPSGGHEQFF.

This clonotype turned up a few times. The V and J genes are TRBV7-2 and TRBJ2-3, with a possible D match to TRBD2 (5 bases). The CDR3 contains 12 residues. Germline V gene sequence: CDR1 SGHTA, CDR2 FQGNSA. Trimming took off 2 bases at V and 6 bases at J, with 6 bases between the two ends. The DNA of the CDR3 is TGTGCCAGCAGCTTACAGCGGGATACGCAGTATTTT. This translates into CASSLQRDTQYF.

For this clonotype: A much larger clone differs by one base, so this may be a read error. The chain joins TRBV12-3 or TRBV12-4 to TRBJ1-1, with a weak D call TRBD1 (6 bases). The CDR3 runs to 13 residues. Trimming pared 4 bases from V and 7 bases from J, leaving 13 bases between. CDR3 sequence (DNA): TGTGCCAGCAGTTCCCTACAGGGCCGTGAAGCTTTCTTT. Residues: CASSSLQGREAFF.

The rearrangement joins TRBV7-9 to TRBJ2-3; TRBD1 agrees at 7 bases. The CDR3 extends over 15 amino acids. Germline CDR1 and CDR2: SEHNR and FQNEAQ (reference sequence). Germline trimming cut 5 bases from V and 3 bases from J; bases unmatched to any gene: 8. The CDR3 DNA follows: TGTGCCAGCAGCATCGGGACAGCCAATACAGATACGCAGTATTTT. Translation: CASSIGTANTDTQYF.

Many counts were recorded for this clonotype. Here the CDR3 reads CASSHSGELFF. In DNA, the CDR3 is TGTGCCAGCAGTCACTCTGGGGAGCTGTTTTTT. The chain carries TRBV7-9 and TRBJ2-2; no firm D call. Germline V gene data show CDR1 as SEHNR and CDR2 as FQNEAQ (reference sequence). Trimming pared 6 bases from V and 8 bases from J, leaving 7 bases between. The CDR3 extends over 11 amino acids.

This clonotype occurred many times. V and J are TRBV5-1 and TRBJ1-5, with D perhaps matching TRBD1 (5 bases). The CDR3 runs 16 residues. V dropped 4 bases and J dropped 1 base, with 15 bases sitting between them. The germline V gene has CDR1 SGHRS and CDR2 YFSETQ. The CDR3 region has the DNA TGCGCCAGCAGCCCGGGGGGGGATTGGAGCAATCAGCCCCAGCATTTT. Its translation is CASSPGGDWSNQPQHF. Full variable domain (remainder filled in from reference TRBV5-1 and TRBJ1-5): KAGVTQTPRYLIKTRGQQVTLSCSPISGHRSVSWYQQTPGQGLQFLFEYFSETQRNKGNFPGRFSGRQFSNSRSEMNVSTLELGDSALYLCASSPGGDWSNQPQHFGDGTRLSIL.

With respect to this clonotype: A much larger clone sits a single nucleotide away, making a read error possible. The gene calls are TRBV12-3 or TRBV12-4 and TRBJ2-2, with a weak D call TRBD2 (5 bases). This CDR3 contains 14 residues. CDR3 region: CASRRPGMHGEPFF. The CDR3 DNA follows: TGTGCCAGCAGAAGGCCTGGGATGCACGGGGAGCCGTTTTTT.

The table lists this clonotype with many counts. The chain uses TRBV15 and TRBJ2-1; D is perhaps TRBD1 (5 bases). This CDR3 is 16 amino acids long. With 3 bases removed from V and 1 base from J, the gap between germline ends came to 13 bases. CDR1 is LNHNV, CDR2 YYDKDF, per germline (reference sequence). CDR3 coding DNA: TGTGCCACCAGCAGTTCAGGGTCCAGGTCCTACAATGAGCAGTTCTTC. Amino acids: CATSSSGSRSYNEQFF.

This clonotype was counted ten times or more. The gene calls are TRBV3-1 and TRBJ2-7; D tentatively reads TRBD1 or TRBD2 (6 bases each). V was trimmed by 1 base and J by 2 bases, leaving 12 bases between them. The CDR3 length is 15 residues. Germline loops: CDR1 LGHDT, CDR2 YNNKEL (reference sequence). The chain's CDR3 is CASSQGQGGTYEQYF. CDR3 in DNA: TGTGCCAGCAGCCAAGGCCAAGGGGGGACCTACGAGCAGTACTTC.

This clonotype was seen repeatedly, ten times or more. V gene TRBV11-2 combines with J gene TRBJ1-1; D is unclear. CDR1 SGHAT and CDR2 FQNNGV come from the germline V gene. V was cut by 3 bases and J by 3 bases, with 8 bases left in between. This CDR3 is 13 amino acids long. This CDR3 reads CASSFLSDTEAFF. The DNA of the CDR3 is TGTGCCAGCAGCTTTCTGTCGGACACTGAAGCTTTCTTT.

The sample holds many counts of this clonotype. CDR3: CSAKDREKLYEQYF. The CDR3 DNA follows: TGCAGTGCTAAAGACAGGGAAAAGCTCTACGAGCAGTACTTC. The rearrangement uses TRBV20-1 and TRBJ2-7; 7 positions match TRBD1. Unmatched junction bases numbered 9, after V lost 4 bases and J lost 3 bases. The CDR3 has 14 residues. Germline V gives CDR1 DFQATT, CDR2 SNEGSKA (reference sequence).

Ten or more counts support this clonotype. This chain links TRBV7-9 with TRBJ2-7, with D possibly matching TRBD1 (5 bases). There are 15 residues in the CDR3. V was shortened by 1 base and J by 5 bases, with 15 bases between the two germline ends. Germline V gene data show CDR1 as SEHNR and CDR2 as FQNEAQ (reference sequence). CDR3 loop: CASSLGGAQDHEQYF. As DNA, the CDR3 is TGTGCCAGCAGCTTAGGCGGAGCACAGGACCACGAGCAGTACTTC.

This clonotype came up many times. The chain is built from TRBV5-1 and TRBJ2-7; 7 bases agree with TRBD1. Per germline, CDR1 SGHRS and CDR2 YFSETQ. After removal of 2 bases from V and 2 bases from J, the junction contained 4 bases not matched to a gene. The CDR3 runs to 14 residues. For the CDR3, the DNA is TGCGCCAGCAGCTTCCGAGACAGGGCCTACGAGCAGTACTTC. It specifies CASSFRDRAYEQYF.